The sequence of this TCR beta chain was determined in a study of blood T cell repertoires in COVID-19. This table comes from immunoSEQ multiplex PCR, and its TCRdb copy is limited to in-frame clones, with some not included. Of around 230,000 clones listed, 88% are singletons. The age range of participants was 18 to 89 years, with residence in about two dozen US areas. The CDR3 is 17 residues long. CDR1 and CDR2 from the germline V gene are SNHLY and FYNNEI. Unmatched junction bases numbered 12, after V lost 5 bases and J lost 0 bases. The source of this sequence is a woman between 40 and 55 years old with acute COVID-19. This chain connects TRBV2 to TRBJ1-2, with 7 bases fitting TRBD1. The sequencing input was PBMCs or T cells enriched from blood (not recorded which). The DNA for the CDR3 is TGTGCCAGCAGTATAGCGCCACAGGGGCCCTCTAACTATGGCTACACCTTC. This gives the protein CASSIAPQGPSNYGYTF.